This is a list of T cell receptor beta chains from one sample in a study of T cell repertoires in aging, cancer and after chemotherapy. MiXCR, applied by TCRdb to the multiplex PCR reads, yields one record per CDR3 protein. Of around 6,100 distinct CDR3 sequences listed, less than 30% are singletons. The specimen sequenced was blood. The receptors were sampled from a human donor with a blood cancer. The donor label of this sample is uncertain. The CDR3 runs from the conserved cysteine through the conserved F or W. D genes are given only for firm matches. Not all rows give a size; the values are once, few, many and, for expanded clones, a class.

size	V	J	D	DNA	CDR3
-	TRBV7-7	TRBJ2-7	TRBD2	TGTGCTAGCAGCCCCGGGACTAGCGGGGGGACCTACGAGCAGTACTTC	CASSPGTSGGTYEQYF
once	TRBV7-9	TRBJ1-4	-	TGTGCCAGCAGCTTCTATAGCGCGAATGAAAAACTGTTTTTT	CASSFYSANEKLFF
many	TRBV5-6	TRBJ2-3	TRBD1	TGTGCCAGCAGCGCCCGGACAGGGAAGGCCCCCACAGATACGCAGTATTTT	CASSARTGKAPTDTQYF
-	TRBV18	TRBJ1-2	TRBD1	TGTGCCAGCTCACCACTTACGGGGCAGGGGGCCCTAACTTATGGCTACACCTTC	CASSPLTGQGALTYGYTF
-	TRBV29-1	TRBJ1-1	TRBD1	TGCAGCGTTGTCGGGACAGGGGGCCGAGGGACTGAAGCTTTCTTT	CSVVGTGGRGTEAFF
-	TRBV12-3/TRBV12-4	TRBJ1-3	-	TGTGCCAGCACTCCACCCGGATTCTCTGGAAACACCATATATTTT	CASTPPGFSGNTIYF
-	TRBV6-6	TRBJ1-1	-	TGTGCCAGCAGTTCCACCCCCTGGGCAGGGGAGAACACTGAAGCTTTCTTT	CASSSTPWAGENTEAFF
-	TRBV30	TRBJ1-1	-	TGTGCCTGGAGTGTTCCCGGGACATCAGCTTTCTTT	CAWSVPGTSAFF
medium-sized	TRBV19	TRBJ2-5	-	TGTGCCAGTAGTATCAGCGCCCAGGGTCCCCACGAGACCCAGTACTTC	CASSISAQGPHETQYF
few	TRBV5-6	TRBJ2-5	TRBD1	TGTGCCAGCAACGACTCTCCAGGGACAGTAGATCAAGAGACCCAGTACTTC	CASNDSPGTVDQETQYF
-	TRBV6-5	TRBJ2-7	-	TGTGCCAGCAGTTCGGACAGTCACTACGAGCAGTACTTC	CASSSDSHYEQYF
medium-sized	TRBV29-1	TRBJ2-3	-	TGCAGCGTATCCGACACAGATACGCAGTATTTT	CSVSDTDTQYF